The 20 T cell receptor beta chains below all came from one sample that was sequenced in a study of blood T cells in healthy people across ages. A sample-barcoded 5' primer and a J-beta primer mix were used in a second PCR of about 7 to 12 cycles. MiXCR, applied by TCRdb to the 5' RACE reads, yields one record per CDR3 protein. Of some 930,000 distinct CDR3 sequences listed, 25% to 35% were seen once; the top ten hold about 9.4%. These data also formed part of another study, on T cells of mothers and their children.

Specimen: blood. The receptors derive from a woman aged 40 to 49 in good health.

This clonotype has a count of ten or more. This rearrangement joins TRBV3-1 to TRBJ2-4; D is unclear. V dropped 0 bases and J dropped 11 bases, with 11 bases sitting between them. CDR3 length: 13 residues. Germline CDR1 and CDR2: LGHDT and YNNKEL (reference sequence). CDR3: CASSQDEQSVQYF. The CDR3 DNA is TGTGCCAGCAGCCAAGATGAACAGAGCGTTCAGTACTTC.

On this clonotype itself: One junction end does not reproduce the germline sequence, and a read error may be involved. This chain connects TRBV28 to TRBJ2-7; 9 nucleotides line up with TRBD1. Germline loops: CDR1 MDHEN, CDR2 SYDVKM. The CDR3 has 15 residues. CDR3 sequence (DNA): TGTGCCAGCAGCACCCAACAGGGGGCCTCCTGCGAGCAGTACTTC. Amino acid sequence: CASSTQQGASCEQYF.

With respect to this clonotype: A much larger clone lies a single base off, so this may be a read error. The chain is built from TRBV20-1 and TRBJ2-4; D may match TRBD1 or TRBD2 (5 bases each). The DNA matches TRBJ2-7 better at its end, which makes the J call doubtful. CDR1 DFQATT and CDR2 SNEGSKA come from the germline V gene (reference sequence). The CDR3 has 13 amino acids. The CDR3 loop reads CSANPGRNYEQYF. The CDR3 nucleotides read TGCAGTGCTAACCCGGGACGCAACTACGAGCAGTACTTC.

J is TRBJ2-5 and V is TRBV5-1, with D unclear. CDR3 length: 16 amino acids. Germline V gene sequence: CDR1 SGHRS, CDR2 YFSETQ. Trimming removed 0 bases from V and 2 bases from J, with 14 bases in between. In nucleotides, the CDR3 is TGCGCCAGCAGCTTGGGGTCCCTGCTCGGGCAAGAGACCCAGTACTTC. Amino acids: CASSLGSLLGQETQYF.

This clonotype was seen more than once but under ten times. The chain recombines TRBV7-3 with TRBJ1-6, with no clear D. Germline-derived CDR1 and CDR2 are SGHTA and FQGTGA. V was clipped by 0 bases and J by 7 bases, with 7 bases between them. The CDR3 loop spans 14 amino acids. DNA for the CDR3: TGTGCCAGCAGCTTAACCCGAGGGAATTCACCCCTCCACTTT. Encoded protein: CASSLTRGNSPLHF.

This clonotype was recorded a few times. The rearrangement uses TRBV7-6 and TRBJ2-1; D not certain. V was pared by 3 bases and J by 0 bases, with 6 bases between. CDR1 is SGHVS and CDR2 is FNYEAQ in the germline V gene. CDR3 length: 14 residues. CDR3 protein: CASSFYGSYNEQFF. For the CDR3, the DNA is TGTGCCAGCAGCTTTTACGGCTCCTACAATGAGCAGTTCTTC.

The chain recombines TRBV6-6 with TRBJ1-3; D remains ambiguous. The CDR3 consists of 14 residues. Germline V CDR1 and CDR2: MNHNY, SVGAGI (reference sequence). V was pared by 6 bases and J by 0 bases, with 9 bases between. The CDR3 nucleotides read TGTGCCAGCAGCACCCGGGACTCTGGAAACACCATATATTTT. Amino acid sequence: CASSTRDSGNTIYF.

This chain links TRBV3-1 with TRBJ2-7, with 10 bases aligning to TRBD2. Per the germline V gene, CDR1 is LGHDT and CDR2 is YNNKEL (reference sequence). V shed 4 bases, J shed 1 base, and the junction held 4 bases outside the gene matches. The CDR3 is 15 residues long. As DNA, the CDR3 is TGTGCCAGCAGCCCTCAGCGGGGGGGATCCTACGAGCAGTACTTC. Residues: CASSPQRGGSYEQYF.

In this sample, this clonotype turned up many times. The rearrangement joins TRBV5-1 to TRBJ2-7, with 8 bases identical to TRBD1. This CDR3 spans 15 amino acids. Germline lookup yields CDR1 SGHRS and CDR2 YFSETQ. V lost 2 bases and J lost 1; bases outside the gene matches: 5. CDR3 nucleotide sequence: TGCGCCAGCAGCTTAACCGGGACAGGTTCCTACGAGCAGTACTTC. Protein sequence: CASSLTGTGSYEQYF.

The chain couples TRBV14 to TRBJ2-1; tentatively, D is TRBD2 (6 bases). The V end was cut by 4 bases, the J end by 7 bases, with 14 bases between. CDR1 and CDR2 (germline): SGHDN, FVKESK. The CDR3 has 14 amino acids. CDR3 nucleotides: TGTGCCAGCAGCCGGGACTTGACCTCTAATGAGCAGTTCTTC. Translated: CASSRDLTSNEQFF. The complete variable domain, with remaining parts taken from reference TRBV14 and TRBJ2-1, reads EAGVTQFPSHSVIEKGQTVTLRCDPISGHDNLYWYRRVMGKEIKFLLHFVKESKQDESGMPNNRFLAERTGGTYSTLKVQPAELEDSGVYFCASSRDLTSNEQFFGPGTRLTVL.

This clonotype was counted a few times. This chain connects TRBV2 to TRBJ2-7; tentatively, D is TRBD1 or TRBD2 (5 bases each). In germline, CDR1 is SNHLY, CDR2 FYNNEI. The CDR3 has 15 residues. The V end was cut by 3 bases, the J end by 3 bases, with 15 bases between. The CDR3 protein is CASSDGVRGFYEQYF. The CDR3, as DNA: TGTGCCAGCAGTGATGGGGTGAGGGGATTCTACGAGCAGTACTTC.

As concerns this clonotype: At one end the junction does not follow the germline gene, possibly because of a read error. The chain employs TRBV5-1 and TRBJ2-1; a possible D gene is TRBD2 (6 bases). The CDR3 loop spans 15 amino acids. Germline values: CDR1 SGHRS, CDR2 YFSETQ. The CDR3 reads CAGSLRLGAYNEQFF. DNA for the CDR3: TGCGCCGGCAGCCTACGACTAGGGGCCTACAATGAGCAGTTCTTC.

This chain links TRBV5-1 with TRBJ2-5; D may correspond to TRBD1 or TRBD2 (5 bases each). Trimming took 0 bases from V and 2 from J, leaving 11 bases between them. From germline, CDR1 is SGHRS and CDR2 YFSETQ. This CDR3 contains 15 residues. CDR3: CASSLVPGPQETQYF. The CDR3 nucleotides read TGCGCCAGCAGCTTGGTTCCGGGACCTCAAGAGACCCAGTACTTC.

Concerning this clonotype: The junction and the germline gene differ at one end; a read error may be behind it. The chain carries TRBV12-3 or TRBV12-4 and TRBJ1-6; D gene ambiguous. The CDR3 length is 16 residues. The CDR3 is CASRPSGSSYNSPPHF. The CDR3, as DNA: TGTGCCAGCAGGCCTTCAGGAAGCTCCTATAATTCACCCCCCCACTTT.

A few counts support this clonotype. V and J are TRBV28 and TRBJ1-6; tentatively, D is TRBD1 (5 bases). The CDR3 covers 16 residues. The V gene's germline CDR1 is MDHEN and CDR2 SYDVKM. V dropped 7 bases and J dropped 10 bases, with 23 bases sitting between them. CDR3 sequence reads: CASISTLRGGSSPLHF. In DNA form, the CDR3 reads TGTGCCAGCATTTCAACATTGCGTGGGGGGTCGTCACCCCTCCACTTT.

With regard to this clonotype: It may be a read error: a sequence one base away is much more abundant. V and J are TRBV5-1 and TRBJ2-5, with D possibly called TRBD1 or TRBD2 (5 bases each). Germline V lookup: CDR1 SGHRS, CDR2 YFSETQ. V dropped 7 bases and J dropped 5 bases, with 15 bases sitting between them. The CDR3 is 13 amino acids. CDR3 protein: CASAIGTWETQYF. In DNA form, the CDR3 reads TGCGCCAGCGCCATAGGGACGTGGGAGACCCAGTACTTC.

This clonotype has a count of ten or more. This chain joins TRBV29-1 and TRBJ1-2; D gene uncertain. The CDR3 sequence is 12 residues long. Germline V gene lookup returns CDR1 SQVTM and CDR2 ANQGSEA. Trimming took off 4 bases at V and 3 bases at J, with 9 bases between the two ends. The CDR3 is CSVVEGYYGYTF. CDR3 coding DNA: TGCAGCGTTGTTGAGGGCTACTATGGCTACACCTTC. The full variable domain, rest sourced from reference TRBV29-1 and TRBJ1-2, is SAVISQKPSRDICQRGTSLTIQCQVDSQVTMMFWYRQQPGQSLTLIATANQGSEATYESGFVIDKFPISRPNLTFSTLTVSNMSPEDSSIYLCSVVEGYYGYTFGSGTRLTVV.

This clonotype was detected only a few times. The CDR3, as DNA: TGCAGCGGAGCCTGGGGGGGGACTGAAGCTTTCTTT. Its translation: CSGAWGGTEAFF. The genes are TRBV29-1 and TRBJ1-1; D perhaps matches TRBD1 (5 bases). The CDR3 is made up of 12 amino acids. V shed 7 bases and J shed 5 bases, with 14 bases lying between them. Germline lookup yields CDR1 SQVTM and CDR2 ANQGSEA.

The rearrangement links TRBV9 to TRBJ2-3, with TRBD1 as a possible D gene (7 bases). The CDR3 is made up of 15 amino acids. The germline CDR1 and CDR2 sequences are SGDLS and YYNGEE. The germline V and J ends were trimmed by 5 bases and 2 bases, with 15 bases remaining between them. CDR3 sequence: CASREGDSHTDTQYF. The CDR3 DNA reads TGTGCCAGCAGGGAGGGGGACAGCCACACAGATACGCAGTATTTT.

The sample holds a few counts of this clonotype. CDR3 sequence: CASSFPRDSRNEQFF. For the CDR3, the DNA is TGTGCCAGCAGCTTCCCCCGGGACTCCCGCAATGAGCAGTTCTTC. The J gene is TRBJ2-1, the V gene TRBV7-2; TRBD2 is a possible D gene (6 bases). The CDR3 totals 15 residues. Germline CDR1 and CDR2: SGHTA and FQGNSA. V was clipped by 3 bases and J by 6 bases, with 15 bases between them.